Each of the 10 T cell receptor beta chains below was sequenced from the same sample in a study of OX40 agonist ivuxolimab in advanced cancers. Profiling relied on immunoSEQ multiplex PCR, and the TCRdb table lists in-frame clones only, not all of them. The sample carries roughly 92,000 clones, 70% to 90% recorded once. The specimen comprised CD4+ or CD8+ T cells sorted from blood, sampled in a trial of the OX40 agonist ivuxolimab. These receptors all come from an adult with an advanced solid tumor such as melanoma, head and neck, liver or kidney cancer.

V usage is TRBV7-7 and J usage is TRBJ2-7; D remains ambiguous. V was clipped by 3 bases and J by 5 bases, with 11 bases between them. The CDR3 contains 13 residues. The germline V gene has CDR1 SSHAT and CDR2 FNYEAQ (reference sequence). The CDR3 region is CASSLGFRDEQYF. CDR3 in DNA: TGTGCCAGCAGCTTGGGATTCCGGGACGAGCAGTACTTC.

This clone was recorded only once. The CDR3 region has the DNA TGTGCCAGCAGCTTAAATTACTTGGGAGCCTACAATGAGCAGTTCTTC. It yields the protein CASSLNYLGAYNEQFF. The chain combines TRBV7-3 with TRBJ2-1; possibly TRBD2 for D (5 bases). The CDR3 contains 16 residues. V gave up 1 base and J gave up 2 bases, with 12 bases separating them. CDR1 is SGHTA, CDR2 FQGTGA, per germline.

The rearrangement joins TRBV6-5 to TRBJ1-2; D call uncertain. Germline V gives CDR1 MNHEY, CDR2 SVGAGI. V was cut by 11 bases and J by 6 bases, with 13 bases left in between. The CDR3 contains 11 residues. CDR3 DNA sequence: TGTGCCGGGCAAGGAAGTAATGGCTACACCTTC. It is translated as CAGQGSNGYTF.

The rearrangement joins TRBV9 to TRBJ1-4; D ambiguous. Germline V CDR1 and CDR2: SGDLS, YYNGEE. The V gene lost 0 bases and the J gene lost 7 bases, with 10 bases spanning the gap. CDR3 length equals 14 residues. The CDR3 loop reads CASSVGRVPEKLFF. CDR3 nucleotide sequence: TGTGCCAGCAGCGTAGGCCGTGTCCCTGAAAAACTGTTTTTT.

This rearrangement joins TRBV5-6 to TRBJ1-2, with D perhaps TRBD1 (5 bases). The CDR3 is 15 residues long. With 0 bases removed from V and 0 bases from J, the gap between germline ends came to 9 bases. Germline V gene data show CDR1 as SGHDT and CDR2 as YYEEEE. The CDR3 loop reads CASSLVGGSNYGYTF. The CDR3 region has the DNA TGTGCCAGCAGCTTGGTTGGGGGGTCTAACTATGGCTACACCTTC.

The genes are TRBV10-3 and TRBJ1-4; 7 bases are a match to TRBD1. CDR3 size: 13 residues. Germline V gives CDR1 ENHRY, CDR2 SYGVKD. The junction had 8 bases not matched to a gene; V was cut back by 10 bases and J by 6 bases. The CDR3 nucleotides are TGTGCCAGCAAACAGGGGAATGATGAAAAACTGTTTTTT. It is translated as CASKQGNDEKLFF.

The rearrangement joins TRBV7-6 to TRBJ2-1; 10 nucleotides line up with TRBD2. V shed 4 bases and J 3 bases; nucleotides not matched to a gene: 6. This CDR3 is built from 16 residues. The V gene's germline CDR1 is SGHVS and CDR2 FNYEAQ. CDR3 nucleotides: TGTGCCAGCAGCTCTAGCGGGAGCGGTGTCTACAATGAGCAGTTCTTC. It yields the protein CASSSSGSGVYNEQFF.

The rearrangement uses TRBV27 and TRBJ2-3, with TRBD2 as a possible D gene (6 bases). Germline V gives CDR1 MNHEY, CDR2 SMNVEV (reference sequence). The CDR3 length is 15 residues. The ends were cut back, 3 bases at V and 1 base at J, with 11 bases in the middle. CDR3 loop: CASSLNGLRTDTQYF. CDR3 DNA: TGTGCCAGCAGTTTGAACGGACTACGCACAGATACGCAGTATTTT.

This rearrangement joins TRBV19 to TRBJ1-2; no firm D call. Trimming shortened V by 5 bases and J by 5 bases, and 9 bases separated the two germline ends. Germline V gene lookup returns CDR1 LNHDA and CDR2 SQIVND (reference sequence). This CDR3 comprises 12 residues. CDR3 region: CASSPQWYGYTF. In DNA form, the CDR3 reads TGTGCCAGTAGTCCCCAGTGGTATGGCTACACCTTC.

A word on this clone: Sequence at one end of the junction differs from germline and may be a read error. The rearrangement joins TRBV10-3 to TRBJ1-4; perhaps TRBD1 as D (6 bases). This CDR3 is 14 amino acids long. Germline values: CDR1 ENHRY, CDR2 SYGVKD. This CDR3 reads CAISEGGSNGKLFF. DNA of the CDR3: TGTGCCATCAGTGAAGGGGGTTCGAATGGAAAACTGTTTTTT.